Listed here are 3 T cell receptor beta chains from one sample, sequenced in a study of shared clonotypes between healthy human individuals. The assay was immunoSEQ multiplex PCR, and TCRdb's table has in-frame clones only and misses some. The repertoire holds roughly 2.4 million clones, approximately 94% seen once, with 0.1% to 0.15% in the top ten. Sequencing was performed on naive CD4+ T cells sorted from blood. Subset specified: CD45RA+ positively selected. The receptors originated from a man younger than 35 in good health.

This clone was detected only once. V gene TRBV5-4 combines with J gene TRBJ2-7; TRBD2 matches 8 bases. After removal of 7 bases from V and 4 bases from J, the junction contained 7 bases not matched to a gene. The germline V gene encodes CDR1 SGHNT and CDR2 YYREEE (reference sequence). The CDR3 length is 13 residues. CDR3 DNA sequence: TGTGCCAGCTCTCCGGGGGGGTTATACGAGCAGTACTTC. This translates into CASSPGGLYEQYF.

This rearrangement joins TRBV28 to TRBJ1-1; D is possibly TRBD1 (6 bases). The CDR3 length is 13 residues. Trimming cost V 6 bases and J 6 bases, with 14 bases left between them. CDR1 and CDR2 from the germline V gene are MDHEN and SYDVKM. This CDR3 is CASRTQTGAEAFF. The CDR3 DNA is TGTGCCAGCAGAACCCAGACAGGTGCTGAAGCTTTCTTT. The variable domain in full, with the rest retrieved from reference TRBV28 and TRBJ1-1, is DVKVTQSSRYLVKRTGEKVFLECVQDMDHENMFWYRQDPGLGLRLIYFSYDVKMKEKGDIPEGYSVSREKKERFSLILESASTNQTSMYLCASRTQTGAEAFFGQGTRLTVV.

The chain employs TRBV6-6 and TRBJ2-1, with D unclear. V dropped 7 bases and J dropped 6 bases, with 22 bases sitting between them. The CDR3 sequence is 16 residues long. CDR1 is MNHNY, CDR2 SVGAGI, per germline (reference sequence). In DNA form, the CDR3 reads TGTGCCAGCATCCTTGACCCAATGATTCCCTCCAATGAGCAGTTCTTC. Its translation: CASILDPMIPSNEQFF.